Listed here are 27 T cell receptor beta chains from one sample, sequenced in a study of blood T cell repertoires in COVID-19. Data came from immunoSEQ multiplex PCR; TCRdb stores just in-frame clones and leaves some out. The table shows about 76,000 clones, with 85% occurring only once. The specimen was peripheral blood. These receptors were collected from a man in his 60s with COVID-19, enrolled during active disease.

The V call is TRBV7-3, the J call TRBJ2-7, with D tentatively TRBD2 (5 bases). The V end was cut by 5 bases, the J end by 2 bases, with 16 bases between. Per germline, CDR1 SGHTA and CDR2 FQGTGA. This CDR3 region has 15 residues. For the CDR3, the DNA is TGTGCCAGCAGCCGAGGGATCTCCGCCCCCTACGAGCAGTACTTC. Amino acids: CASSRGISAPYEQYF.

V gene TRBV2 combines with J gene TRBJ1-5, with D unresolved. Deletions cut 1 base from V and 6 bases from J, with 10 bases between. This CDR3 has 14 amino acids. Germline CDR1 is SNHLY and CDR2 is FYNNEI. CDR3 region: CASSEERTTQPQHF. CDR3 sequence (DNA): TGTGCCAGCAGTGAAGAACGGACTACTCAGCCCCAGCATTTT.

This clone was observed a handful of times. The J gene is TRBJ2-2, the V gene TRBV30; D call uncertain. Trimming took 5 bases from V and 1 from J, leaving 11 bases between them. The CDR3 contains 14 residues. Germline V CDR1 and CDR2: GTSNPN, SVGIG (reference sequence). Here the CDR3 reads CAWQRNRNTGELFF. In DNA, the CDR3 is TGTGCCTGGCAAAGAAACAGGAACACCGGGGAGCTGTTTTTT. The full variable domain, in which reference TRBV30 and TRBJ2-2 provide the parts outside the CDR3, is SQTIHQWPATLVQPVGSPLSLECTVEGTSNPNLYWYRQAAGRGLQLLFYSVGIGQISSEVPQNLSASRPQDRQFILSSKKLLLSDSGFYLCAWQRNRNTGELFFGEGSRLTVL.

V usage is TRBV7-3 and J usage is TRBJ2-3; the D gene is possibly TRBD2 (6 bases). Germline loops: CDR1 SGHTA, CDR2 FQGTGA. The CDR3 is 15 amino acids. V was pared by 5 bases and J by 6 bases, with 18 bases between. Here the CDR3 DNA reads TGTGCCAGCAGCCAGTCCGGGGGAATTTGGGATACGCAGTATTTT. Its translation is CASSQSGGIWDTQYF.

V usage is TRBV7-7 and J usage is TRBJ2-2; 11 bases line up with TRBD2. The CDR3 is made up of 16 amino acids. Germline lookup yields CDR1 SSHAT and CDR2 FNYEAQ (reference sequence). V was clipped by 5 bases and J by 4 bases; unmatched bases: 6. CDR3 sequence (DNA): TGTGCCAGCAGCCCCCAGCTAGCGGGAGGCACCGGGGAGCTGTTTTTT. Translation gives CASSPQLAGGTGELFF.

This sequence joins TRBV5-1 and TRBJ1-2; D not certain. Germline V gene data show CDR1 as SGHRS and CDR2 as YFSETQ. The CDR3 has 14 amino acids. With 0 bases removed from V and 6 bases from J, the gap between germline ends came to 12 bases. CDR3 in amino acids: CASSLGGEWDGYTF. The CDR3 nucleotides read TGCGCCAGCAGCTTGGGCGGGGAATGGGATGGCTACACCTTC.

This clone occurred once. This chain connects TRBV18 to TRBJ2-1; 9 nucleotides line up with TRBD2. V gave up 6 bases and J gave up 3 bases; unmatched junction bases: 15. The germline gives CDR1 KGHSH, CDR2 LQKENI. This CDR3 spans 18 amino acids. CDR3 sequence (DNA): TGTGCCAGCTCCAGGCCGGGACTAGCAGCGGCAATCTACAATGAGCAGTTCTTC. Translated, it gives CASSRPGLAAAIYNEQFF.

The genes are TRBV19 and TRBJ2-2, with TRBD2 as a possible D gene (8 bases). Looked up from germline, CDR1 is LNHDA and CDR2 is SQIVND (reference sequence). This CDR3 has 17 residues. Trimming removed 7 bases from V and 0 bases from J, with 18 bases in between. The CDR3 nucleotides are TGTGCCAGTAACCGAGCGGGGGACAGCGCGAACACCGGGGAGCTGTTTTTT. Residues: CASNRAGDSANTGELFF.

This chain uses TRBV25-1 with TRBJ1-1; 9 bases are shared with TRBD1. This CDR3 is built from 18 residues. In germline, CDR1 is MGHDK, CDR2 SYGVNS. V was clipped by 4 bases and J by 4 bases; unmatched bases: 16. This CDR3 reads CASSGMGQGTGLSTEAFF. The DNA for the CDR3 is TGTGCCAGCAGTGGGATGGGACAGGGTACGGGGCTGAGCACTGAAGCTTTCTTT. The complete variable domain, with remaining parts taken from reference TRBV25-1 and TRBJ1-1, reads EADIYQTPRYLVIGTGKKITLECSQTMGHDKMYWYQQDPGMELHLIHYSYGVNSTEKGDLSSESTVSRIRTEHFPLTLESARPSHTSQYLCASSGMGQGTGLSTEAFFGQGTRLTVV.

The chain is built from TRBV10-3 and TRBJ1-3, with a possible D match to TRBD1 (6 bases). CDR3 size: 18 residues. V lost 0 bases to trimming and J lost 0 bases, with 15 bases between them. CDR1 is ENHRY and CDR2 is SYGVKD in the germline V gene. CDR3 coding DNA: TGTGCCATCAGTGAGTCGAGTCCCGGGACACTCTCTGGAAACACCATATATTTT. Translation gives CAISESSPGTLSGNTIYF.

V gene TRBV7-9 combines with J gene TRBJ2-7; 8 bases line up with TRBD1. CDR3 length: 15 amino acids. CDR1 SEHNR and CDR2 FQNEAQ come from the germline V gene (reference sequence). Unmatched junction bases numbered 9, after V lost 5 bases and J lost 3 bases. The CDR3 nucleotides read TGTGCCAGCAGCCTTACGACAGGGGCAAACTACGAGCAGTACTTC. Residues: CASSLTTGANYEQYF.

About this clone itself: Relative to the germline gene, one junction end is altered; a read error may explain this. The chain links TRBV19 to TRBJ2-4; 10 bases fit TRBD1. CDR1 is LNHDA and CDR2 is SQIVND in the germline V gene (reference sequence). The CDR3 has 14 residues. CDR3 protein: CASSLDRGLDIQYF. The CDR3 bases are TGTGCCAGTAGTCTAGACAGGGGGCTAGACATTCAGTACTTC.

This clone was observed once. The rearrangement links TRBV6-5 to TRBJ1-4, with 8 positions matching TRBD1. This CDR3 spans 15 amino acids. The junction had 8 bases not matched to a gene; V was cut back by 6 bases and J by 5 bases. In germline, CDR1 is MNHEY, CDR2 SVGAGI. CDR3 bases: TGTGCCAGCAGCAGAGGACAGGGTCAGAATGAAAAACTGTTTTTT. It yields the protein CASSRGQGQNEKLFF.

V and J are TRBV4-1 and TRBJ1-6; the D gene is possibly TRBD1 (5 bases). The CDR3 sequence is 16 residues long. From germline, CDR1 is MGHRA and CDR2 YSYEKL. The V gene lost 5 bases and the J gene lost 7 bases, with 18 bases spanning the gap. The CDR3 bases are TGCGCCAGCAGCAACCGGGACGGAGGGTCGAATTCACCCCTCCACTTT. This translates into CASSNRDGGSNSPLHF.

CDR3 sequence: CASSPDRGDYGYTF. The CDR3, as DNA: TGTGCCAGCAGCCCGGACAGGGGAGACTATGGCTACACCTTC. The genes are TRBV5-6 and TRBJ1-2; TRBD1 agrees at 9 bases. V trimming: 4 bases; J trimming: 3 bases; junction bases outside the gene matches: 4. CDR1 and CDR2 from the germline V gene are SGHDT and YYEEEE. The CDR3 is 14 amino acids.

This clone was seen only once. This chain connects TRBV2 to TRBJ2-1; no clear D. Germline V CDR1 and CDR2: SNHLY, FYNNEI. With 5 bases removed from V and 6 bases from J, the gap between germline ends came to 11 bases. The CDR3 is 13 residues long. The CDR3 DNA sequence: TGTGCCAGCAGTTATGGTACTTTCAATGAGCAGTTCTTC. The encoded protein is CASSYGTFNEQFF.

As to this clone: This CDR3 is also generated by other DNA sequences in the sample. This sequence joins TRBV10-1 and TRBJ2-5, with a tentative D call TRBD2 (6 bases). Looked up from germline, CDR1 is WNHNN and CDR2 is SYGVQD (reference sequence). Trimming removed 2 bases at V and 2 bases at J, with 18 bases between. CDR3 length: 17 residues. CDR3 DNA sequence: TGCGCCAGCAGTGAGCGGTTGGATACACGGGGGCAAGAGACCCAGTACTTC. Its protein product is CASSERLDTRGQETQYF.

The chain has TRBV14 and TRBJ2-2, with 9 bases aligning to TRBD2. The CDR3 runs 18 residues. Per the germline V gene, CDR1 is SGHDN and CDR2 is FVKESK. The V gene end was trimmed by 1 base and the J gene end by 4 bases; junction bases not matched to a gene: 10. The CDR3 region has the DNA TGTGCCAGCAGCCAAGGATTCGGCGGGAGGGGAATCACCGGGGAGCTGTTTTTT. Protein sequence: CASSQGFGGRGITGELFF.

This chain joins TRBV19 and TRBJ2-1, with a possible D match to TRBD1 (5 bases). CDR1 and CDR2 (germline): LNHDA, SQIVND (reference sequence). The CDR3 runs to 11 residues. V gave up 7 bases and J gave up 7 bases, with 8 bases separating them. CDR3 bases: TGTGCCAGTATCACAGGAAATGAGCAGTTCTTC. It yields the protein CASITGNEQFF.

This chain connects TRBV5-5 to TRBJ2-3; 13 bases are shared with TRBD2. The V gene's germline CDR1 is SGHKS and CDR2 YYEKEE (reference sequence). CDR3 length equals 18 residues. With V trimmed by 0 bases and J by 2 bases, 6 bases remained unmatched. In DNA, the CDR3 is TGTGCCAGCAGCTTGGGGACTAGCGGGGGAGTGTTCACAGATACGCAGTATTTT. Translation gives CASSLGTSGGVFTDTQYF.

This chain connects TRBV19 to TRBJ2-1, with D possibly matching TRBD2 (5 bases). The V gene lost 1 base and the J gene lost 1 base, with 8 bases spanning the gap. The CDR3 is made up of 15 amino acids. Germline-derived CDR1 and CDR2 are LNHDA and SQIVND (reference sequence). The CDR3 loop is CASSIVWESYNEQFF. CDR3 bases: TGTGCCAGTAGTATAGTTTGGGAGTCCTACAATGAGCAGTTCTTC.

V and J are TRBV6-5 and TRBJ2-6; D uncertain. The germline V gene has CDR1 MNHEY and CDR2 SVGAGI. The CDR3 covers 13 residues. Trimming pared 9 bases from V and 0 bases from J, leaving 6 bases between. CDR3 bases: TGTGCCAGTCACAGCTCTGGGGCCAACGTCCTGACTTTC. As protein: CASHSSGANVLTF.

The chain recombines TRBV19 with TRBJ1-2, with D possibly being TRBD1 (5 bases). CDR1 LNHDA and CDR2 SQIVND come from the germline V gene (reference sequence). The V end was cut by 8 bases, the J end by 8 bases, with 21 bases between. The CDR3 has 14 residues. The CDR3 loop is CASRGPWRGGGYTF. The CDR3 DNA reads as TGTGCCAGTCGCGGCCCTTGGAGGGGCGGGGGCTACACCTTC.

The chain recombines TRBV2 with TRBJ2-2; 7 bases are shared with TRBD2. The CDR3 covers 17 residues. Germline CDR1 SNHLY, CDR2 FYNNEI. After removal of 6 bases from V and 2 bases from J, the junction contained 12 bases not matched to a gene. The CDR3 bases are TGTGCCAGCAGGAGGGGAACCGGGACTATCAACACCGGGGAGCTGTTTTTT. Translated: CASRRGTGTINTGELFF.

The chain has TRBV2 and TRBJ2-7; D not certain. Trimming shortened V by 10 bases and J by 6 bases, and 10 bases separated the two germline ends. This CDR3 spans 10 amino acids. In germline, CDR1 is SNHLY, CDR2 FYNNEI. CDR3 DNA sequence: TGTGCCACAGGCGCGCGCGAGCAGTACTTC. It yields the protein CATGAREQYF.

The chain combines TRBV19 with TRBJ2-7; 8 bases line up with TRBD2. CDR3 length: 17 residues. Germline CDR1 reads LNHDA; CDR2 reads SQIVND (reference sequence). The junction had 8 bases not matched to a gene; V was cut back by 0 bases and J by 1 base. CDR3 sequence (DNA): TGTGCCAGTAGTATAGATCTAGGAGCGGGGGTGTCCTACGAGCAGTACTTC. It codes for CASSIDLGAGVSYEQYF.

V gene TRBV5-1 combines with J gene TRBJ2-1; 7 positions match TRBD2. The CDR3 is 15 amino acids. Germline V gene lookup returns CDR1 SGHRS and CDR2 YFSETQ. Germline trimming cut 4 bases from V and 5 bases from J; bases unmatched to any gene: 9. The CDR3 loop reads CASSPSGNIHNEQFF. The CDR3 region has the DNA TGCGCCAGCAGCCCAAGCGGGAATATTCACAATGAGCAGTTCTTC.